The rows below give T cell receptor beta chains drawn from one sample of a study of identical twins. From the 5' RACE reads, TCRdb called clonotypes with MiXCR, one entry per CDR3 protein. The profile shows about 470,000 distinct CDR3 sequences, about 24% of them singletons. Another study also made use of these data, one on T cells expressing NK-cell markers.

Sequencing used CD4+ T cells sorted from blood. These receptors were collected from a woman between 18 and 30 years old in good health. Both conserved end residues are part of each CDR3. D genes are given only for firm matches. Clone size, where shown, is once, few, many, or a class for clones that have expanded.

V	size	D	J	DNA	CDR3
TRBV24-1	many	TRBD2	TRBJ2-1	TGTGCCACCAGTGACCCGACTAGCGGGGCTTACAATGAGCAGTTCTTC	CATSDPTSGAYNEQFF
TRBV5-1	NA	NA	TRBJ2-1	TGCGCCAGCAGCTTGTCTTCTACAATCGATGAGCAGTTCTTC	CASSLSSTIDEQFF
TRBV4-2	few	NA	TRBJ2-1	TGTGCCAGCAGCCAAGGGGAAGCTTCGATCCACAATGAGCAGTTCTTC	CASSQGEASIHNEQFF
TRBV20-1	few	NA	TRBJ2-7	TGCAGTGCCACATCTGGGGATCGTTTCTACGAGCAGTACTTC	CSATSGDRFYEQYF
TRBV20-1	NA	TRBD1	TRBJ2-1	TGCAGTGCAAATACCGACAGGGACTCCTACAATGAGCAGTTCTTC	CSANTDRDSYNEQFF
TRBV7-6	few	NA	TRBJ2-3	TGTGCCAGCAGCTTATGGCAGGGAGGCGCAGATACGCAGTATTTT	CASSLWQGGADTQYF
TRBV20-1	few	NA	TRBJ2-4	TGCAGTGCCTCGAACGGTCCCCTAGCCAAAAACATTCAGTACTTC	CSASNGPLAKNIQYF
TRBV6-5	NA	NA	TRBJ2-2	TGTGCCAGCCGCCGGGGTTCCGGGGAGCTGTTTTTT	CASRRGSGELFF
TRBV9	NA	NA	TRBJ2-2	TGTGCCAGCAGCGCGGCTTCTCGGAAGAACACCGGGGAGCTGTTTTTT	CASSAASRKNTGELFF
TRBV9	once	TRBD2	TRBJ2-7	TGTGCCAGCAGCACCGGGACTAGCCGGTACGAGCAGTACTTC	CASSTGTSRYEQYF
TRBV20-1	many	TRBD1	TRBJ1-2	TGCAGTGCCCCGAGACAGGGTGAAGGCTACACCTTC	CSAPRQGEGYTF
TRBV3-1	NA	NA	TRBJ2-1	TGTGCCAGCAGCCAAGATTTAAGACAGCAGTTCTTC	CASSQDLRQQFF
TRBV5-1	once	TRBD1	TRBJ2-7	TGCGCCAGCAGCAAGGGACAGGGCTTCTACGAGCAGTACTTC	CASSKGQGFYEQYF
TRBV20-1	NA	NA	TRBJ2-1	TGCAGTGCTAGTACTAGCACTGGGAGGAACAATGAGCAGTTCTTC	CSASTSTGRNNEQFF
TRBV11-2	once	NA	TRBJ2-1	TGTGCCAGCCGCTTCAACGAGCAGTTCTTC	CASRFNEQFF
TRBV12-3/TRBV12-4	NA	NA	TRBJ2-7	TGTGCCAGCAGTTTAGGACACTACAGGACCCCCTACGAGCAGTACTTC	CASSLGHYRTPYEQYF
TRBV6-2/TRBV6-3	NA	NA	TRBJ2-5	TGTGCCAGCAGTTCCCGTTTGCCAGAGACCCAGTACTTC	CASSSRLPETQYF
TRBV20-1	NA	NA	TRBJ2-7	TGCAGTGCTGTACGGCCAGAGCGCGAGTACTTC	CSAVRPEREYF
TRBV12-3/TRBV12-4	NA	NA	TRBJ1-3	TGTGCCAGCAGGTCGTTTGGCTCTGGAAACACCATATATTTT	CASRSFGSGNTIYF
TRBV15	NA	NA	TRBJ2-7	TGTGCCACCAGCAGGAGCGGCTACGAGCAGTACTTC	CATSRSGYEQYF
TRBV14	NA	TRBD1	TRBJ2-6	TGTGCCAGCAGCCAAGGTTTGATCGTCGGACAGGGTTTGTATGGGGCCAACGTCCTGACTTTC	CASSQGLIVGQGLYGANVLTF
TRBV27	NA	NA	TRBJ2-7	TGTGCCAGCAGTCGGGCCGGGGCCCAATCCTACGAGCAGTACTTC	CASSRAGAQSYEQYF
TRBV5-1	few	NA	TRBJ2-4	TGCGCCAGCAGCCGAGGGGGGAGTGGTTCCGAAAACATTCAGTACTTC	CASSRGGSGSENIQYF
TRBV5-1	NA	NA	TRBJ2-2	TGCGCCAGCAGCTCCAGGCACCCTGCGAACACCGGGGAGCTGTTTTTT	CASSSRHPANTGELFF
TRBV7-9	few	NA	TRBJ2-1	TGTGCCAGCAGCTTGGGTCGAACAGCGTACAATGAGCAGTTCTTC	CASSLGRTAYNEQFF
TRBV5-5	few	NA	TRBJ2-7	TGTGCCAGCAGCTTGGATATAACCAGGGTCCACGAGCAGTACTTC	CASSLDITRVHEQYF
TRBV9	NA	TRBD2	TRBJ2-1	TGTGCCAGCAGCGTAGTCCCAGCGGGAGGAAGTTCCAATGAGCAGTTCTTC	CASSVVPAGGSSNEQFF
TRBV5-5	few	NA	TRBJ1-3	TGTGCCAGCAGCTTGGCGGGGCCTGGAAACACCATATATTTT	CASSLAGPGNTIYF
TRBV4-3	NA	NA	TRBJ2-1	TGCGCCAGCAGCCAGGGACTGCTTCATGTCAATGAGCAGTTCTTC	CASSQGLLHVNEQFF
TRBV7-7	NA	NA	TRBJ2-2	NA	CASSSTSGDSNSPGSCFF
TRBV6-1	NA	NA	TRBJ1-1	TGTGCCAGCAGCCCCACCTGGACCATGAACACTGAAGCTTTCTTT	CASSPTWTMNTEAFF
TRBV7-2	NA	NA	TRBJ2-5	TGTGCCAGCAGCGAAGACAGATTCCAAGAGACCCAGTACTTC	CASSEDRFQETQYF
TRBV12-3/TRBV12-4	NA	NA	TRBJ2-6	TGTGCCAGCGGATCGACAGGCTCTGGGGCCAACGTCCTGACTTTC	CASGSTGSGANVLTF
TRBV5-1	few	TRBD1	TRBJ1-1	TGCGCCAGCAGCCGTGACAGGGTGGCTGAAGCTTTCTTT	CASSRDRVAEAFF
TRBV7-2	NA	TRBD2	TRBJ2-2	TGTGCCAGCAGCTTAGTTGGGGAGGGCGGGGAGCTGTTTTTT	CASSLVGEGGELFF
TRBV6-2/TRBV6-3	NA	NA	TRBJ1-1	TGTGCCAGCAGTTACGATGGTGAAGCTTTCTTT	CASSYDGEAFF
TRBV7-7	once	TRBD1	TRBJ2-2	TGTGCTAGCAGCTTAACAGGGGGGCCGGCCGGGGAGCTGTTTTTT	CASSLTGGPAGELFF
TRBV6-5	few	TRBD2	TRBJ2-1	TGTGCCAGCAGTTACCCGGGAGGCTCTGAGCAGTTCTTC	CASSYPGGSEQFF
TRBV7-8	few	TRBD2	TRBJ2-7	TGTGCCAGCAGCTTATCGGCTAGCGGGACCGATACTAGGTACGAGCAGTACTTC	CASSLSASGTDTRYEQYF
TRBV7-2	NA	NA	TRBJ2-3	TGTGCCAGCAGCTTACAGGGCCTCACAGATACGCAGTATTTT	CASSLQGLTDTQYF
TRBV15	NA	NA	TRBJ2-2	TGTGCCACCAGCAGTGTTGCGTCCGGGGAGCTGTTTTTT	CATSSVASGELFF
TRBV6-5	few	NA	TRBJ2-7	TGTGCCAGCAGTTACGCTTGGGACCCAGACTACGAGCAGTACTTC	CASSYAWDPDYEQYF
TRBV29-1	NA	NA	TRBJ2-5	TGCAGCGTTACTGCGCAGTCTGATGGGACCCAGTACTTC	CSVTAQSDGTQYF
TRBV3-1	NA	TRBD2	TRBJ2-5	TGTGCCAGCAGCCAAGTCAGCGGGGGGGCCCTCCAGACCCAGTACTTC	CASSQVSGGALQTQYF
TRBV20-1	few	NA	TRBJ2-1	TGCAGTGCTAGAAGTGCTAGCGATGAGCAGTTCTTC	CSARSASDEQFF
TRBV3-1	NA	NA	TRBJ2-1	TGTGCCAGCAGCCCCACTGTTGTGAATGAGCAGTTCTTC	CASSPTVVNEQFF
TRBV7-9	NA	NA	TRBJ2-3	TGTGCCGGCTCCCCTCCCACGAACACAGATACGCAGTATTTT	CAGSPPTNTDTQYF
TRBV10-3	NA	TRBD1	TRBJ2-7	TGTGCCATCAGTGAGACAGACAGGGCCGAGCAGTACTTC	CAISETDRAEQYF
TRBV10-2	NA	NA	TRBJ2-1	TGCGCCACCGGAGGGTATGAGGTCAATGAGCAGTTCTTC	CATGGYEVNEQFF
TRBV9	few	NA	TRBJ1-5	TGTGCCAGCAGCGGAGGGCAGGGAAATAGCAATCAGCCCCAGCATTTT	CASSGGQGNSNQPQHF
TRBV5-4	NA	NA	TRBJ2-4	TGTGCCAGCAGCTTGGAGCCGGGACACCCTAACATTCAGTACTTC	CASSLEPGHPNIQYF
TRBV5-1	once	TRBD2	TRBJ2-1	TGCGCCAGCAGCTGGACTAGCGGTAGGTCCTACAATGAGCAGTTCTTC	CASSWTSGRSYNEQFF